The clone carrying this TCR beta chain was detected once. The antigen is not known. The data were taken from a study of cytomegalovirus exposure and HLA in healthy donors. Overall study context: Unique TCRs from HLA-typed donors, 70 million to 100 million of them, were held in an early data release.

Germline CDR1 WNHNN, CDR2 SYGVQD (reference sequence). With 5 bases clipped from V and 1 base from J, the junction kept 8 bases outside the gene matches. The CDR3 is 16 amino acids. Primers for the PCR totalled 60 Vbeta and 13 Jbeta. The repertoire was sequenced with immunoSEQ multiplex PCR; TCRdb's copy has only in-frame clones and lacks some. The table shows 150,000 to 180,000 clones, with 80% occurring only once. Study outcomes and limitations: In vitro experiments confirmed that three CMV-associated chains were specific for CMV antigens. Productive rates of about 87% or about 30% were seen for most TCR beta V segments in an earlier analysis.

This TCR derives from a man between 25 and 39 years old in good health and CMV-seropositive. Sequencing was performed on PBMCs. The chain uses TRBV10-1 and TRBJ2-7; 10 nucleotides match TRBD1. The CDR3 coding sequence is TGCGCCAGCAGTAAGCCCAGGACAGGGGGATCCTACGAGCAGTACTTC. Translated, it gives CASSKPRTGGSYEQYF.